This TCR beta chain came from a study of post-analysis software for immune sequencing data (dated by TCRdb to 2015 to 2017). About the study as a whole: Recorded disease courses included relapsing-remitting, secondary progressive and progressive-relapsing multiple sclerosis, with some patients lacking subtype annotation. The patient repertoires were set against under 12 previously published healthy control repertoires from donors whose ages ranged from about 6 to 26 years. A subset of samples was prepared in parallel using single-end sample barcoding, then pooled and co-amplified after Illumina adapter ligation. The paper as a whole reports these results and caveats: Direct clustering with F measure revealed strong co-clustering of samples prepared in the same batch, which led to a batch-effect correction. Normalized Chao1 diversity was significantly lower in multiple sclerosis patients than controls, suggesting substantial peripheral T-cell clonal expansion. The multiple sclerosis patient group was slightly younger than the control group. Patients showed significantly higher frequencies than controls for roughly five TRBV segments, among them TRBV5-6, TRBV5-1 and TRBV20-1.

The trim is 7 bases for V and 2 bases for J, with a gap of 9 bases between the germline ends. According to the germline V gene, CDR1 reads SGHTA and CDR2 reads FQGNSA. From the cysteine up to the phenylalanine, the CDR3 has a length of 12 residues. Only CDR3 DNA remains: 36 bases, in frame from the first base. The library was produced with PCR. Instrument on record: Illumina HiSeq 2500. To reduce PCR and sequencing biases, unique molecular identifiers were built into the TCR beta cDNA libraries. Every 1 to 10 million input T cells yielded approximately 500,000 cDNA molecules, meaning each molecule approximated one T cell. Patient libraries were prepared and sequenced with the same protocol used for the earlier healthy control dataset. Within a given batch, samples were prepared together, multiplexed and sequenced on the same HiSeq lane. Turning to the authors' computational methods: Raw barcoded reads were processed with MIGEC, and single-read molecular identifier groups were discarded before consensus assembly and CDR3 extraction. VDJtools was used for post-analysis of the clonotype tables, with diversity normalized by down-sampling every dataset to the smallest sample size. In repertoire overlap clustering, CDR3 amino acid sequences, but not nucleotide sequences, were matched to correct batch-related cross-sample contamination. TCRdb redid the processing of the public reads, applying fastp at Q25 and MiXCR, and retained in-frame beta chains. All rows with the same CDR3 protein become a single entry with the most common DNA and genes. The V and J calls were determined by TCRdb, not by the authors. The sample table shows about 770,000 distinct CDR3 sequences, and under 60% are seen once. Approximately 4.4% of the sample goes to the ten largest clones.

As to this clonotype: No cognate antigen has been identified for it. Base quality data are lacking; no much larger clone is found one base away.

TCR beta repertoires were profiled from peripheral blood of 13 young patients with multiple sclerosis to demonstrate the VDJtools post-analysis software. The multiple sclerosis patients were children and adolescents between roughly 6 and 17 years of age. Sample: blood. This receptor was obtained from a girl under 18 with multiple sclerosis. The chain employs TRBV7-2 and TRBJ2-7; no confident D gene assignment can be made. DNA sequence: TGTGCCAGCAACAATGGAACCTACGAGCAGTACTTC. Protein translation: CASNNGTYEQYF.